What follows are 12 T cell receptor beta chains derived from one specimen sequenced in a study of T cells after posttransplantation cyclophosphamide. This table comes from immunoSEQ multiplex PCR, and its TCRdb copy is limited to in-frame clones, with some not included. The sample contains more than 4,000 clones, approximately 80% of which appear only once. Treatment was busulfan-fludarabine conditioning, a marrow graft, and cyclophosphamide on days +3 and +4. The starting material was PBMCs, obtained about 27 days after a stem cell transplant with posttransplant cyclophosphamide. All receptors derive from a male patient in his fifties who received an allogeneic stem cell transplant from an unrelated donor, was CMV-positive, and had acute GVHD only. Some T cells here may be from the graft donor.

The chain recombines TRBV5-1 with TRBJ1-1, with D possibly TRBD1 on 5 matching bases. V was pared by 4 bases and J by 1 base, with 14 bases between. In germline, CDR1 is SGHRS, CDR2 YFSETQ. The CDR3 covers 15 residues. CDR3 amino acids: CASSPLTDKNTEAFF. The DNA for the CDR3 is TGCGCCAGCAGCCCGCTGACAGACAAGAACACTGAAGCTTTCTTT. The variable domain in full, completed from reference TRBV5-1 and TRBJ1-1, reads KAGVTQTPRYLIKTRGQQVTLSCSPISGHRSVSWYQQTPGQGLQFLFEYFSETQRNKGNFPGRFSGRQFSNSRSEMNVSTLELGDSALYLCASSPLTDKNTEAFFGQGTRLTVV.

The rearrangement joins TRBV19 to TRBJ1-1, with a weak D call TRBD1 (5 bases). The CDR3 extends over 14 amino acids. Germline loops: CDR1 LNHDA, CDR2 SQIVND (reference sequence). Trimming removed 5 bases from V and 9 bases from J, with 19 bases in between. CDR3 coding DNA: TGTGCCAGTAGTGGCGGGGACCGCACTTTGAAAGCTTTCTTT. This translates into CASSGGDRTLKAFF.

The V and J genes are TRBV29-1 and TRBJ1-2; no clear D. With 0 bases removed from V and 2 bases from J, the gap between germline ends came to 7 bases. Germline assignment: CDR1 SQVTM and CDR2 ANQGSEA. The CDR3 contains 13 residues. The CDR3: CSVEDTTNYGYTF. CDR3 coding DNA: TGCAGCGTTGAAGATACAACCAACTATGGCTACACCTTC.

DNA for the CDR3: TGCGCCAGCAGCCAACTACAGGGGGCGCCCAACTATGGCTACACCTTC. It translates to CASSQLQGAPNYGYTF. The genes are TRBV4-3 and TRBJ1-2; 9 bases fit TRBD1. CDR1 LGHNA and CDR2 YSLEER come from the germline V gene. V lost 2 bases, J lost 2 bases, and 6 bases stayed unmatched. This CDR3 has 16 residues.

The count of this clone is one. The chain uses TRBV2 and TRBJ2-3; 10 nucleotides align to TRBD2. The ends lost 6 bases at V and 5 bases at J; junction bases unmatched: 8. CDR1 and CDR2 from the germline V gene are SNHLY and FYNNEI. The CDR3 is made up of 15 amino acids. The CDR3: CASRALAGAKDTQYF. The CDR3 nucleotides are TGTGCCAGCAGAGCCCTAGCGGGAGCGAAAGATACGCAGTATTTT.

The chain carries TRBV11-1 and TRBJ2-1, with 8 bases identical to TRBD1. Germline V gene data show CDR1 as SGHAT and CDR2 as FQDESV (reference sequence). Trimming took 1 base from V and 5 from J; bases not matched to a gene: 4. This CDR3 region has 15 residues. As DNA, the CDR3 is TGTGCCAGCAGCTTAGGGACAGGGAGCCACAATGAGCAGTTCTTC. Encoded protein: CASSLGTGSHNEQFF. The full variable domain, rest sourced from reference TRBV11-1 and TRBJ2-1, is EAEVAQSPRYKITEKSQAVAFWCDPISGHATLYWYRQILGQGPELLVQFQDESVVDDSQLPKDRFSAERLKGVDSTLKIQPAELGDSAMYLCASSLGTGSHNEQFFGPGTRLTVL.

The chain joins TRBV30 to TRBJ1-5; D unclear. V was pared by 0 bases and J by 0 bases, with 9 bases between. The CDR3 is 15 amino acids. Germline-derived CDR1 and CDR2 are GTSNPN and SVGIG (reference sequence). In DNA form, the CDR3 reads TGTGCCTGGAGTGTGCCGCACTATAGCAATCAGCCCCAGCATTTT. It is translated as CAWSVPHYSNQPQHF.

In this sample, this clone turned up once. V is TRBV12-1 and J is TRBJ2-7; TRBD1, the table's D call, was not compared with the DNA. TRBV12-1 has pseudogene status. The CDR3 has 15 residues. CDR3 sequence (DNA): TGTGCCAGCAGCTGCACCGATGACAGCTCCTACGAGCAGTACTTC. As protein: CASSCTDDSSYEQYF.

V is TRBV5-1 and J is TRBJ1-1, with 9 bases aligning to TRBD1. V was clipped by 2 bases and J by 1 base; unmatched bases: 3. Germline V gene sequence: CDR1 SGHRS, CDR2 YFSETQ. This CDR3 has 15 amino acids. The CDR3 nucleotides read TGCGCCAGCAGCTTCTGGGGACAGGGGAACACTGAAGCTTTCTTT. It yields the protein CASSFWGQGNTEAFF.

The chain is built from TRBV11-2 and TRBJ2-7; 8 nucleotides align to TRBD1. Germline V gene lookup returns CDR1 SGHAT and CDR2 FQNNGV. The CDR3 spans 15 residues. After removal of 1 base from V and 5 bases from J, the junction contained 7 bases not matched to a gene. CDR3 residues: CASSLAYGQGNEQYF. The DNA for the CDR3 is TGTGCCAGCAGCTTAGCTTACGGACAGGGAAACGAGCAGTACTTC.

V gene TRBV7-9 combines with J gene TRBJ2-5; 9 nucleotides align to TRBD1. Germline CDR1 SEHNR, CDR2 FQNEAQ (reference sequence). The ends lost 1 base at V and 4 bases at J; junction bases unmatched: 1. This CDR3 comprises 14 residues. The CDR3 DNA follows: TGTGCCAGCAGCTTAGTACAGGGGGCAGAGACCCAGTACTTC. Translated: CASSLVQGAETQYF.

V usage is TRBV4-1 and J usage is TRBJ2-2; D is uncertain. V lost 6 bases, J lost 7 bases, and 15 bases lay in between. Germline loops: CDR1 MGHRA, CDR2 YSYEKL. The CDR3 totals 14 residues. CDR3 protein: CASRQNRVNGELFF. CDR3 in DNA: TGCGCCAGCAGGCAAAACCGGGTTAACGGGGAGCTGTTTTTT.